These 8 T cell receptor beta chains were sequenced from one sample in a study of blood T cell repertoires in COVID-19. The protocol was immunoSEQ multiplex PCR, while the TCRdb copy is restricted to in-frame clones and leaves out a portion. The table lists over 250,000 clones, more than 85% of them singletons, with under 3% in the top ten. The sequenced sample consisted of peripheral blood. These receptors all come from a person aged 18 to 30 with COVID-19, enrolled during active disease.

This clone appeared a single time. V usage is TRBV28 and J usage is TRBJ2-3; 7 bases are shared with TRBD2. Trimming cost V 4 bases and J 1 base; bases outside gene matches: 8. Germline V gene sequence: CDR1 MDHEN, CDR2 SYDVKM. The CDR3 loop spans 16 amino acids. This CDR3 is CASSWAGAQGTDTQYF. DNA for the CDR3: TGTGCCAGCAGTTGGGCGGGAGCCCAAGGCACAGATACGCAGTATTTT.

V is TRBV6-5 and J is TRBJ1-2; no reliable D call. V lost 4 bases, J lost 8 bases, and 8 bases lay in between. The germline gives CDR1 MNHEY, CDR2 SVGAGI. CDR3 length: 11 amino acids. Here the CDR3 DNA reads TGTGCCAGCAGTTCCCGGGGAGGCTACACCTTC. Its translation is CASSSRGGYTF.

V and J are TRBV29-1 and TRBJ2-3, with TRBD2 identical over 9 bases. With 7 bases clipped from V and 0 bases from J, the junction kept 5 bases outside the gene matches. CDR3 length: 14 amino acids. From germline, CDR1 is SQVTM and CDR2 ANQGSEA. CDR3 DNA: TGCAGCGCTGATAGCGGGAGTAGCACAGATACGCAGTATTTT. Amino acid sequence: CSADSGSSTDTQYF.

V is TRBV4-1 and J is TRBJ1-1; 7 bases map to TRBD1. The V and J ends lost 4 bases and 1 base, in that order; junction bases with no gene match: 6. Germline CDR1 reads MGHRA; CDR2 reads YSYEKL. This CDR3 is 15 amino acids long. CDR3 DNA: TGCGCCAGCAGCCCCGGGGACAGACAGAACACTGAAGCTTTCTTT. Translated, it gives CASSPGDRQNTEAFF.

This sequence joins TRBV5-1 and TRBJ2-5; 8 bases fit TRBD1. CDR1 is SGHRS and CDR2 is YFSETQ in the germline V gene. The CDR3 has 14 amino acids. With 3 bases clipped from V and 5 bases from J, the junction kept 6 bases outside the gene matches. The DNA for the CDR3 is TGCGCCAGCAGCTGGGGACAGGCGAGGGAGACCCAGTACTTC. Translation: CASSWGQARETQYF. Together with reference TRBV5-1 and TRBJ2-5, the CDR3 gives the full variable domain: KAGVTQTPRYLIKTRGQQVTLSCSPISGHRSVSWYQQTPGQGLQFLFEYFSETQRNKGNFPGRFSGRQFSNSRSEMNVSTLELGDSALYLCASSWGQARETQYFGPGTRLLVL.

The chain joins TRBV7-3 to TRBJ2-1, with TRBD2 matching over 7 bases. This CDR3 is built from 12 residues. Trimming at V came to 2 bases and at J to 8 bases, leaving 0 bases not matched to a gene. Germline assignment: CDR1 SGHTA and CDR2 FQGTGA. The CDR3 coding sequence is TGTGCCAGCAGCTTAGGGGGGGATGAGCAGTTCTTC. It is translated as CASSLGGDEQFF.

J is TRBJ2-2 and V is TRBV10-3, with 10 bases matching TRBD2. V was clipped by 2 bases and J by 8 bases; unmatched bases: 5. The germline V gene has CDR1 ENHRY and CDR2 SYGVKD. The CDR3 is 15 residues long. CDR3 nucleotide sequence: TGTGCCATCAGTGAGGAGCGGGAGGGCCCAGGGGAGCTGTTTTTT. As protein: CAISEEREGPGELFF.

The CDR3 nucleotides read TGTGCCAGTAGCCCCGGGACAGGGATGCCGCCCCAGCATTTT. Translated, it gives CASSPGTGMPPQHF. The rearrangement joins TRBV19 to TRBJ1-5; 9 nucleotides agree with TRBD1. CDR1 and CDR2 (germline): LNHDA, SQIVND (reference sequence). The CDR3 is 14 amino acids. J lost 9 bases, V lost 6 bases, and 9 bases had no gene match.